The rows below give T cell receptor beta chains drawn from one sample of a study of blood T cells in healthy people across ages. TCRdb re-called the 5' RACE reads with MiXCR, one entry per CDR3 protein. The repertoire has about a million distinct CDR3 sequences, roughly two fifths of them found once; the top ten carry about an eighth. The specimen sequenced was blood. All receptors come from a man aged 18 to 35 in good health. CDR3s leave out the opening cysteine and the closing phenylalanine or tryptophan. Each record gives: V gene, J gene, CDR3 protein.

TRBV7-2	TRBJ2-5	ASSFNIRETQY
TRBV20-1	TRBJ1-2	SAPPRYNGYT
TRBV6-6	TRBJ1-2	ASSTQGTNYGYT
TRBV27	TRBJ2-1	ASSLSAGDTYNEQF
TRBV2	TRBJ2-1	ASSNGRTYNEQF
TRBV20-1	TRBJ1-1	SAPRGAMGTEAF
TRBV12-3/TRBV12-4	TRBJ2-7	ASSTGTGGSYEQY
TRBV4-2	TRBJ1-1	ASSQVGVGTVNTEAF
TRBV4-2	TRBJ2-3	ASSQRGLLPSTDTQY
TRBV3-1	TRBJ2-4	ASSPLWSTGLGSKNIQY
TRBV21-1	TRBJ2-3	ASSKVPQGASTDTQY
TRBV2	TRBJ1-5	ASSEERINQPQH
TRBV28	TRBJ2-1	ASSPYTESSYNEQF
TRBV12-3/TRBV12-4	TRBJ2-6	ASSSGTGANVLT
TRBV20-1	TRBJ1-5	SAHKSGGKEPQH
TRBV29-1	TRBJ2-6	SVLTGANVLT
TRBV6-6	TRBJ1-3	ASSYSAGTGNTIY
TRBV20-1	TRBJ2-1	SASSCRDSYNEQF
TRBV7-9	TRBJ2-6	ASFRGSGANVLT
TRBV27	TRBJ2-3	ASSLSGGAGVTQY
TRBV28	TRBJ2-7	ASSLPQREGGYEQY
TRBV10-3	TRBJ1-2	AISLRDSNYGYT
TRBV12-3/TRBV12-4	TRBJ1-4	ASNQGADEKLF
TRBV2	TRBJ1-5	ASSEGRQGNQPQH
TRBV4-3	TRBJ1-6	ASSQQGVPYNSPLH
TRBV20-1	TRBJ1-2	SALNYGYT
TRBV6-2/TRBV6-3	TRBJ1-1	ASSRRDGMNTEAF
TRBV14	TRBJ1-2	ASSHRSTPYGYT
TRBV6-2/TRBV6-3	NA	ASSRDSRPYEQY
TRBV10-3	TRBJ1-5	AISELWDQPQH
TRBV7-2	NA	AGSLELGGYIQY
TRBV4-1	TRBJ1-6	ASSLSTERYNSPLH
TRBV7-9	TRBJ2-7	ASSDTNGPQGEQY
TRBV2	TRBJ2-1	ASSDRTSGKNEQF
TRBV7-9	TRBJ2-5	ASSFRTAKREKSQETQY
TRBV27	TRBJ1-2	ASSGSVGPGGYT
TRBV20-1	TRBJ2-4	SAVTSGGWNEQY
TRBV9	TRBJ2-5	ASSENAHDATQY
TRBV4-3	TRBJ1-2	ASSQDSPSASLNYGYT
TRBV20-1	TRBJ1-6	SANEKDSYNSPLH
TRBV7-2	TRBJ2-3	ASSLNKFWDKGTDTQY
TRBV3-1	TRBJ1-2	ASSQGEGDYGYT
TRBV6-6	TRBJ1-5	ASSYTGQGNQPQH
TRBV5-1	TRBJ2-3	ASSLSLYTQY
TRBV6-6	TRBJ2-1	ASSLTFGGAVYNEQF
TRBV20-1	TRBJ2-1	SAETTNEQF
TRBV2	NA	ASTTDGNSYNEQY
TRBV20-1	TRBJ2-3	SARAAGGPGTDTQY